The 10 T cell receptor beta chains presented below share a single source sample, sequenced in a study of T cell responses to AZD1222 COVID-19 vaccine. Sequencing was performed with immunoSEQ multiplex PCR; in TCRdb, only in-frame clones are kept and a portion is missing. The table records approximately 190,000 clones, approximately 94% of them present only once. Sequences were derived from peripheral blood, sampled on day 0 of AZD1222 vaccination. The source of these receptors is an adult in good health.

V gene TRBV6-5 combines with J gene TRBJ1-1; a possible D gene is TRBD1 (6 bases). There are 13 residues in the CDR3. Germline V gene lookup returns CDR1 MNHEY and CDR2 SVGAGI. V lost 6 bases, J lost 6 bases, and 14 bases lay in between. CDR3: CASSLQGWPEAFF. The DNA for the CDR3 is TGTGCCAGCAGCTTACAGGGTTGGCCTGAAGCTTTCTTT.

The chain uses TRBV15 and TRBJ2-1; 15 bases align to TRBD2. V gave up 2 bases and J gave up 8 bases; unmatched junction bases: 4. This CDR3 has 16 residues. Germline loops: CDR1 LNHNV, CDR2 YYDKDF (reference sequence). The CDR3 region is CATSRPGLAGGDEQFF. DNA for the CDR3: TGTGCCACCAGCAGACCGGGACTAGCGGGAGGTGATGAGCAGTTCTTC.

The gene calls are TRBV28 and TRBJ1-4; D is possibly TRBD1 (5 bases). The CDR3 totals 15 residues. Trimming shortened V by 2 bases and J by 11 bases, and 18 bases separated the two germline ends. Germline V gene data show CDR1 as MDHEN and CDR2 as SYDVKM. CDR3 bases: TGTGCCAGCAGTTTAAATCGCAGGGCCCTGGGGAAACTGTTTTTT. Protein product: CASSLNRRALGKLFF.

The genes are TRBV7-3 and TRBJ2-5; 12 nucleotides match TRBD2. The ends lost 5 bases at V and 4 bases at J; junction bases unmatched: 5. The germline V gene encodes CDR1 SGHTA and CDR2 FQGTGA. The CDR3 length is 15 residues. The DNA of the CDR3 is TGTGCCAGCAGCCCCTCGGGACTAGCGGGAGAGACCCAGTACTTC. This translates into CASSPSGLAGETQYF.

Of note for this clone: Its ends do not fully match the called genes, so a read error is possible. This rearrangement joins TRBV7-7 to TRBJ2-1; 8 bases align to TRBD2. CDR1 and CDR2 (germline): SSHAT, FNYEAQ (reference sequence). The CDR3 runs 18 residues. The CDR3 sequence: CASSLVGPSGSSYNEQFF. In DNA, the CDR3 is TGTGCTAGCAGCTTAGTGGGTCCGAGCGGGAGCTCCTACAATGAGCAGTTCTTC.

For the CDR3, the DNA is TGTGCCAGCAGTTACCTAGGGGGGGACTATGGCTACACCTTC. Translation gives CASSYLGGDYGYTF. The chain combines TRBV6-5 with TRBJ1-2; D perhaps matches TRBD1 (6 bases). CDR1 MNHEY and CDR2 SVGAGI come from the germline V gene. The CDR3 is 14 residues long. V dropped 2 bases and J dropped 3 bases, with 10 bases sitting between them.

CDR3 DNA: TGCGCCAGCAGCTTGGAATGGGATTCAGCCTACAATGAGCAGTTCTTC. As protein: CASSLEWDSAYNEQFF. This chain connects TRBV5-1 to TRBJ2-1; D unclear. V lost 0 bases and J 2 bases, leaving 12 bases between the germline ends. The CDR3 sequence is 16 residues long. Germline V gives CDR1 SGHRS, CDR2 YFSETQ.

This chain uses TRBV7-6 with TRBJ1-4; D is perhaps TRBD1 (5 bases). Per germline, CDR1 SGHVS and CDR2 FNYEAQ. V lost 4 bases to trimming and J lost 5 bases, with 11 bases between them. The CDR3 totals 14 residues. The CDR3 loop reads CASSSRGENEKLFF. The DNA of the CDR3 is TGTGCCAGCAGCTCCCGGGGCGAGAATGAAAAACTGTTTTTT.

The V and J genes are TRBV5-1 and TRBJ2-5; the D is unclear. The CDR3 sequence is 14 residues long. Trimming took off 3 bases at V and 2 bases at J, with 11 bases between the two ends. Germline values: CDR1 SGHRS, CDR2 YFSETQ. The CDR3 coding sequence is TGCGCCAGCAGCTACCGTCCACCTCAAGAGACCCAGTACTTC. Encoded protein: CASSYRPPQETQYF.

The J gene is TRBJ2-7, the V gene TRBV6-5, with 9 positions matching TRBD1. Germline loops: CDR1 MNHEY, CDR2 SVGAGI. CDR3 length equals 14 residues. Germline trimming cut 6 bases from V and 5 bases from J; bases unmatched to any gene: 8. CDR3 nucleotide sequence: TGTGCCAGCAGACGGGACAGGGTATTGAACGAGCAGTACTTC. Its translation is CASRRDRVLNEQYF.